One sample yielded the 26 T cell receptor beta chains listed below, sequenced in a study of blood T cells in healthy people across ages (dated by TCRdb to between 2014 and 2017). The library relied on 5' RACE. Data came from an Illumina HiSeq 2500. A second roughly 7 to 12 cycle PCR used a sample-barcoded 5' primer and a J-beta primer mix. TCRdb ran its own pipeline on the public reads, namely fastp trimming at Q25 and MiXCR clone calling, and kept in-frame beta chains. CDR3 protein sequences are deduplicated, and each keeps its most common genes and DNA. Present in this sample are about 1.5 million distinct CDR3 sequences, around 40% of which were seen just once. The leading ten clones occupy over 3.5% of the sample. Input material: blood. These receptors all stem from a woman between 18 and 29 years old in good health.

DNA of the CDR3: TGTGCCAGCAGCAGTAATCCCTACAATGAGCAGTTCTTC. Translated, it gives CASSSNPYNEQFF. The chain recombines TRBV6-5 with TRBJ2-1, with D unresolved. This CDR3 has 13 amino acids. V was pared by 6 bases and J by 2 bases, with 8 bases between. The V gene's germline CDR1 is MNHEY and CDR2 SVGAGI.

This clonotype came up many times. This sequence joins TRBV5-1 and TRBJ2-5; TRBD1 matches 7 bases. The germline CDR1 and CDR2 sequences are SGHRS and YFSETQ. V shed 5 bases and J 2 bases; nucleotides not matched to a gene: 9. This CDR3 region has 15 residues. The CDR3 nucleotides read TGCGCCAGCAGTGCTCAGACAGGGTGGCAAGAGACCCAGTACTTC. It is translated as CASSAQTGWQETQYF.

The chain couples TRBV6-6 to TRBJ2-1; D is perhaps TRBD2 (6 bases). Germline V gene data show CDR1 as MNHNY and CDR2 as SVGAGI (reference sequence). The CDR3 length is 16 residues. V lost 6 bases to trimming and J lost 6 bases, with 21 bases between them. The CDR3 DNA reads TGTGCCAGCAGGGCTCTAAGCGGGTGGGCCTCCAATGAGCAGTTCTTC. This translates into CASRALSGWASNEQFF.

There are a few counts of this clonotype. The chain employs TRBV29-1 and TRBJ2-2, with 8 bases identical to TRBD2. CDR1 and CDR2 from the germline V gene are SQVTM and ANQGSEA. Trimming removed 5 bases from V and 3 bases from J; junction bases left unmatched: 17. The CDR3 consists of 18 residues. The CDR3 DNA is TGCAGCGTTCGCCCAACGGGGGGGCTTAGGCCTGACACCGGGGAGCTGTTTTTT. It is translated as CSVRPTGGLRPDTGELFF.

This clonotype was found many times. CDR3 bases: TGTGCCATCAGGCAGACAGGTCCTAACTATGGCTACACCTTC. This gives the protein CAIRQTGPNYGYTF. The chain combines TRBV10-3 with TRBJ1-2; D might be TRBD1 (6 bases). Per the germline V gene, CDR1 is ENHRY and CDR2 is SYGVKD. This CDR3 is 14 amino acids long. The ends were cut back, 6 bases at V and 0 bases at J, with 11 bases in the middle.

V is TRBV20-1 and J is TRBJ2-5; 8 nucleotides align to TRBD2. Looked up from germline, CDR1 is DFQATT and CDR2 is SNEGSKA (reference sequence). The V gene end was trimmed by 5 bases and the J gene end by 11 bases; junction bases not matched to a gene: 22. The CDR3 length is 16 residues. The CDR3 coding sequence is TGCAGTGCTTCCTCTTTGCGCGGGGGGAGAGACGATGAGCAGTACTTC. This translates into CSASSLRGGRDDEQYF.

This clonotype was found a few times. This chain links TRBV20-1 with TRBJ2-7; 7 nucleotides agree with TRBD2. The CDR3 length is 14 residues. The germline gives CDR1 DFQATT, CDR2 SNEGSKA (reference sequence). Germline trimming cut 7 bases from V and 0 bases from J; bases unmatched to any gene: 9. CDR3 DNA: TGCAGTGTCCCAAAGCGGGGTTCCTCCTACGAGCAGTACTTC. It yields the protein CSVPKRGSSYEQYF.

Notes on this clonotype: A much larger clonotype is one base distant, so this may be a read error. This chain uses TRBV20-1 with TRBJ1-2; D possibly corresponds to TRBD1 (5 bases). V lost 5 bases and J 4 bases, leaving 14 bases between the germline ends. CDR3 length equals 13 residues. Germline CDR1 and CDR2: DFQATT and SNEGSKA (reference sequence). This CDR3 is CSAGGTASYGYTF. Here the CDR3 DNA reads TGCAGTGCTGGGGGGACGGCTAGCTATGGCTACACCTTC.

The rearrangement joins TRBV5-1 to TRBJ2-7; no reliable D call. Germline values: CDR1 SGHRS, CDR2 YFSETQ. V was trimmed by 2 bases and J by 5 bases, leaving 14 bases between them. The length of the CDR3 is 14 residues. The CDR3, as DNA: TGCGCCAGCAGCTTCCAGGCTTCCGAGGACGAGCAGTACTTC. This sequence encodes CASSFQASEDEQYF.

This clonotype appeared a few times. Here the CDR3 reads CSARRGQGVGEKLFF. In DNA form, the CDR3 reads TGCAGTGCTAGGAGGGGGCAGGGGGTTGGAGAAAAACTGTTTTTT. The chain is built from TRBV20-1 and TRBJ1-4; 7 bases are a match to TRBD1. This CDR3 contains 15 residues. In germline, CDR1 is DFQATT, CDR2 SNEGSKA (reference sequence). Trimming cost V 3 bases and J 8 bases; bases outside gene matches: 12.

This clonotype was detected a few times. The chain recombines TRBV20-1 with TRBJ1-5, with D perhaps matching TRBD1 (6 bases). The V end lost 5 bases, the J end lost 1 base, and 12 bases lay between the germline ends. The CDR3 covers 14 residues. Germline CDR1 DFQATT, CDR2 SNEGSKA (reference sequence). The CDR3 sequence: CSAVDRLSNQPQHF. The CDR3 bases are TGCAGTGCTGTAGACAGGTTGAGCAATCAGCCCCAGCATTTT.

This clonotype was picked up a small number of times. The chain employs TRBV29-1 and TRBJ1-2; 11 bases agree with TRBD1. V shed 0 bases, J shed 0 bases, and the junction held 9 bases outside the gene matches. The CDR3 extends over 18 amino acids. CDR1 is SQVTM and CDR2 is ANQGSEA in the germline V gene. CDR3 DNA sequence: TGCAGCGTTGAAGATCAAGTGGGGACAGGGGGAGCTAACTATGGCTACACCTTC. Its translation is CSVEDQVGTGGANYGYTF.

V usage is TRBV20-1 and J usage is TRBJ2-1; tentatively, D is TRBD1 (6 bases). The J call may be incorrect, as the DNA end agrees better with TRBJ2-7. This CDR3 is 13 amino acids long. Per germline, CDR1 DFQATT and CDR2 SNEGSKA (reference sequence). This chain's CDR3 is CSAMDSFYNEQYF. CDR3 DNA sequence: TGCAGTGCTATGGACAGCTTTTACAATGAGCAGTACTTC.

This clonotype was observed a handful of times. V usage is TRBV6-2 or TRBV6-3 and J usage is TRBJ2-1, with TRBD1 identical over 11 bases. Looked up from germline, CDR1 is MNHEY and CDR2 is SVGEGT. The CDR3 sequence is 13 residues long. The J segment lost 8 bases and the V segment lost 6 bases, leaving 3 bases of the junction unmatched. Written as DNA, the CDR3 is TGTGCCAGCAGGGACAGGGGGCATCATGAGCAGTTCTTC. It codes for CASRDRGHHEQFF.

The CDR3 DNA reads TGTGCCAGCAGCCGAGTTAGCGGGAGGACCGGAGATACGCAGTATTTT. Protein sequence: CASSRVSGRTGDTQYF. The V call is TRBV4-2, the J call TRBJ2-3; 10 nucleotides align to TRBD2. The CDR3 covers 16 residues. The junction had 9 bases not matched to a gene; V was cut back by 4 bases and J by 5 bases. From germline, CDR1 is LGHNA and CDR2 YNFKEQ.

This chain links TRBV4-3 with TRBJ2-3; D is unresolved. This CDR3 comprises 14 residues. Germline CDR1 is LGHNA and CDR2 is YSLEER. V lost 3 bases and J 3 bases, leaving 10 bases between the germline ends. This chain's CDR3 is CASSHRSFTDTQYF. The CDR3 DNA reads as TGCGCCAGCAGCCATCGTTCGTTTACAGATACGCAGTATTTT.

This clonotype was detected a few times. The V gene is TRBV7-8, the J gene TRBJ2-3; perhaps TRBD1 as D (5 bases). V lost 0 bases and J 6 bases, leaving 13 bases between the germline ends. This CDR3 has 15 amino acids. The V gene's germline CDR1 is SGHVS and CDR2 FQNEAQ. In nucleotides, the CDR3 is TGTGCCAGCAGCTTAGCGCTTAGCAGGGCTGATACGCAGTATTTT. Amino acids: CASSLALSRADTQYF.

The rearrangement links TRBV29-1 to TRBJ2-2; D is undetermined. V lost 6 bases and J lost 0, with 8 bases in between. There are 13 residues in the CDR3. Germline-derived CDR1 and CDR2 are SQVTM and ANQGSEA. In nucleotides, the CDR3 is TGCAGCGTCGTAGTAGCGAACACCGGGGAGCTGTTTTTT. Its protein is CSVVVANTGELFF.

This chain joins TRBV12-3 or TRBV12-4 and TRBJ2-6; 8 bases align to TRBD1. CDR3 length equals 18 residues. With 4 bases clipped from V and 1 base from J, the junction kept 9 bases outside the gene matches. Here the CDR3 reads CASSSQGALISGANVLTF. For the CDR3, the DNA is TGTGCCAGCAGTTCCCAGGGGGCGCTGATATCTGGGGCCAACGTCCTGACTTTC.

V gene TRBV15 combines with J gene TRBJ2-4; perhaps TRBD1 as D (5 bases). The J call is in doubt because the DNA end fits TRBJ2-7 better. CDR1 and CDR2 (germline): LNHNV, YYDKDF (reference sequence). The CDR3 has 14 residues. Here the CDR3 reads CATSRVGNRYEQYF. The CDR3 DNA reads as TGTGCCACCAGCAGAGTGGGGAACAGGTACGAGCAGTACTTC.

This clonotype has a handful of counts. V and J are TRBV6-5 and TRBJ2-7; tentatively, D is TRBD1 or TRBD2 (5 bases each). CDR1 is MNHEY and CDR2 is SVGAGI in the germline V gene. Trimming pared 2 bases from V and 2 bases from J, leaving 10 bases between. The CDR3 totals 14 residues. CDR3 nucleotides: TGTGCCAGCAGTTACCAGAGGGGTACCTACGAGCAGTACTTC. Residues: CASSYQRGTYEQYF.

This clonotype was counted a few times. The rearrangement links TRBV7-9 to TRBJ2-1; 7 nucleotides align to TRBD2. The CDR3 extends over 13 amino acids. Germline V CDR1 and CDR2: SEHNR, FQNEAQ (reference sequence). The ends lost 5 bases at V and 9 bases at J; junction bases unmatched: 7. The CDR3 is CASSTRLASEQFF. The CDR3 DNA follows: TGTGCCAGCAGCACCCGACTAGCATCTGAGCAGTTCTTC.

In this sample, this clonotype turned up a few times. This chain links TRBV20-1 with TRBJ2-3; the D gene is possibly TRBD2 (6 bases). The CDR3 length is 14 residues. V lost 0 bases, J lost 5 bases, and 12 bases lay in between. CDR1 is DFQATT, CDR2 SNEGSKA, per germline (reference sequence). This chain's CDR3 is CSARDQGSGDTQYF. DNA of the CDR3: TGCAGTGCTAGAGATCAGGGTAGCGGAGATACGCAGTATTTT.

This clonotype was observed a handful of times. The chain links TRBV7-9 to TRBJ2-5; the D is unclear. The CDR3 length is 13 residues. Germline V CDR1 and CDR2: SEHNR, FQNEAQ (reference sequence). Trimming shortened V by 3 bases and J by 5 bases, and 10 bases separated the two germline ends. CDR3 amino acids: CASSFSTAETQYF. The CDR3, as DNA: TGTGCCAGCAGCTTTTCCACGGCGGAGACCCAGTACTTC.

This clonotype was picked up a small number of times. CDR3 DNA: TGTGCCAGCAGTCCCGGGACAGGGCGAGACATTCAGTACTTC. As protein: CASSPGTGRDIQYF. The chain carries TRBV12-3 or TRBV12-4 and TRBJ2-4; TRBD1 matches at 9 bases. J was trimmed by 8 bases and V by 5 bases; bases with no gene match: 7. This CDR3 comprises 14 residues.

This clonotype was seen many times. The CDR3 protein is CAISTSVYNEQFF. The DNA for the CDR3 is TGTGCCATCAGCACTTCAGTCTACAATGAGCAGTTCTTC. The V and J genes are TRBV10-3 and TRBJ2-1, with unresolved D. CDR1 ENHRY and CDR2 SYGVKD come from the germline V gene. V lost 6 bases and J 3 bases, leaving 9 bases between the germline ends. CDR3 length: 13 residues.